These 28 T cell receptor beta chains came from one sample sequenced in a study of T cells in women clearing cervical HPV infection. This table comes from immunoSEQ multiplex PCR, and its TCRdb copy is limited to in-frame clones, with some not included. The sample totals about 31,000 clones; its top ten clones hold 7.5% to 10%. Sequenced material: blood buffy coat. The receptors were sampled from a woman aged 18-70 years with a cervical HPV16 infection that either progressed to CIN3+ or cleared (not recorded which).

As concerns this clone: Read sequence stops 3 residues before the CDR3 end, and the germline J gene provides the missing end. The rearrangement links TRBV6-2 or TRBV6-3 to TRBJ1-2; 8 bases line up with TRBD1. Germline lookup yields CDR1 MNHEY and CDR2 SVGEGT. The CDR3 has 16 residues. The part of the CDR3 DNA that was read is TGTGCCAGCAGAGACCTATTTAAGTCAGGGGGCTACGAC. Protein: CASRDLFKSGGYD. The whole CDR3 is CASRDLFKSGGYDYTF.

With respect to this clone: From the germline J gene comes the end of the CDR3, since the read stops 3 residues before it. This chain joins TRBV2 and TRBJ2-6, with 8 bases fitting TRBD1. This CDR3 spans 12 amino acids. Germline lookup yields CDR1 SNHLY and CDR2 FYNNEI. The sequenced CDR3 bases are TGTGCCAGCAAGGACAGGGACTTGTTC. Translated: CASKDRDLF. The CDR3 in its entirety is CASKDRDLFLTF.

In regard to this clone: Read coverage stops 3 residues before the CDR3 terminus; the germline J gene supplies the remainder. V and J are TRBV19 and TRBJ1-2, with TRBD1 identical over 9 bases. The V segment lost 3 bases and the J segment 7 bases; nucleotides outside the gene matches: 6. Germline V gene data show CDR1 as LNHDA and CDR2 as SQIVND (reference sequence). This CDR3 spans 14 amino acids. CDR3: CASSIGTGLGGYTF. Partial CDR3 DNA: TGTGCCAGTAGTATCGGGACAGGGTTAGGTGGC.

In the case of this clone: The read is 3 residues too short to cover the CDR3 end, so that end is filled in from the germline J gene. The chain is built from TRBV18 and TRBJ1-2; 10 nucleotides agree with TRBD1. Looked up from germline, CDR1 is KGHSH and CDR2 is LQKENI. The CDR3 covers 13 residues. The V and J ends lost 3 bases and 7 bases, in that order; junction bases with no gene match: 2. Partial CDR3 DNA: TGTGCCAGCTCACCGAGGGACAGGGGTGGC. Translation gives CASSPRDRGG. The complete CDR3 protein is CASSPRDRGGYTF.

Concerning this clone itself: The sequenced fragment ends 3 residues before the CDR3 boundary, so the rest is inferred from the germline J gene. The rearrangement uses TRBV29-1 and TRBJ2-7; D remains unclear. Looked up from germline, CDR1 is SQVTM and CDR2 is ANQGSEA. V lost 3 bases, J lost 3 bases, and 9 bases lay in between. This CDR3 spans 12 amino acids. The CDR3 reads CSVEGSYYEQYF. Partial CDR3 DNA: TGCAGCGTTGAGGGCAGTTACTACGAG.

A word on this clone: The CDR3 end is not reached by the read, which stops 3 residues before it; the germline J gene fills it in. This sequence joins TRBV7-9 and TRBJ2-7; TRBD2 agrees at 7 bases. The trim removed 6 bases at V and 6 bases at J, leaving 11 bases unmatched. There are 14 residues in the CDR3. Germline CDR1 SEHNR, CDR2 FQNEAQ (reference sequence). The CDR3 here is CASRPTSVWGEQYF. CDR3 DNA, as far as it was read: TGTGCCAGCAGACCCACTAGCGTTTGGGGCGAG.

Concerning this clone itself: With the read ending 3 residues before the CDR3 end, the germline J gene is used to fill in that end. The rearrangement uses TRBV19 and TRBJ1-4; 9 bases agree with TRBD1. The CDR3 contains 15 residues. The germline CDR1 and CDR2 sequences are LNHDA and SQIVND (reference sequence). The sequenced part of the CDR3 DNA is TGTGCCAGTACCTTCCGGGACAGGGAGATGACACCA. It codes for CASTFRDREMTP. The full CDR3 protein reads CASTFRDREMTPLFF.

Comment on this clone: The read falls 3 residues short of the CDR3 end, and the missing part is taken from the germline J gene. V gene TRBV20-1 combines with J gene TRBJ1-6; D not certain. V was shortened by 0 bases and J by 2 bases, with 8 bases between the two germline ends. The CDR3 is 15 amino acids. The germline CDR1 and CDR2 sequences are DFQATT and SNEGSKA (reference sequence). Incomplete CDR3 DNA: TGCAGTGCTAGAGAACAGATGACCTATAATTCACCC. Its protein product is CSAREQMTYNSP. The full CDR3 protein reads CSAREQMTYNSPLHF.

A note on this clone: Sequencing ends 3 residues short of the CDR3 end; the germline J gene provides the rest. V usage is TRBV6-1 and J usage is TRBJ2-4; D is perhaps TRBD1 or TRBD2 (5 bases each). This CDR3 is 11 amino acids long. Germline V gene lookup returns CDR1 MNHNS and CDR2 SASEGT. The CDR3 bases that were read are TGTGCCAGCAGTGAAACAGGAGGT. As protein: CASSETGG. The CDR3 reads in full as CASSETGGQYF.

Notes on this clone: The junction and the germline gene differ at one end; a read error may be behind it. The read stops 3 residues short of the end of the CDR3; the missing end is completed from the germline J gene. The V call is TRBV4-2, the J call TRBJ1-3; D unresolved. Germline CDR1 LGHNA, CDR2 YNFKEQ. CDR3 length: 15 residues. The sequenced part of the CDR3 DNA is TGTGCCAGCAGCCAAGATTACAGCTCTGGAAACACA. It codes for CASSQDYSSGNT. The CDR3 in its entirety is CASSQDYSSGNTIYF.

CDR3 protein: CASSSDRNQPQHF. The CDR3 bases that were read are TGTGCCAGCAGCTCTGACAGAAATCAGCCC. The chain employs TRBV7-9 and TRBJ1-5, with D perhaps TRBD1 (5 bases). The read terminates 3 residues ahead of where the CDR3 ends, so the germline J gene completes it. The CDR3 totals 13 residues. Trimming stripped 4 bases from V and 4 bases from J, with 8 bases between. The germline CDR1 and CDR2 sequences are SEHNR and FQNEAQ (reference sequence).

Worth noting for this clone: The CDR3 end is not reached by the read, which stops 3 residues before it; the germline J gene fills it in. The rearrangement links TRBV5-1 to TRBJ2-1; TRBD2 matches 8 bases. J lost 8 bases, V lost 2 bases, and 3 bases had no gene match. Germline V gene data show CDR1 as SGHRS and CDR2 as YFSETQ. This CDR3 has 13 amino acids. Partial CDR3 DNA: TGCGCCAGCAGCTTTAGCGGGACTGATGAG. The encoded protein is CASSFSGTDE. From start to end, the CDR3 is CASSFSGTDEQFF.

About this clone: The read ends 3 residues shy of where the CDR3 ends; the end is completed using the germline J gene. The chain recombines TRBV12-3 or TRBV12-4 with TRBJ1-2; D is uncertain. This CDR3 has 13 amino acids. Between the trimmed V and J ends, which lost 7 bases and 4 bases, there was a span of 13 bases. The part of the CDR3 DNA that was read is TGTGCCAGCAAGAGAGGGCCCGGCTATGGC. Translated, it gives CASKRGPGYG. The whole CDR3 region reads CASKRGPGYGYTF.

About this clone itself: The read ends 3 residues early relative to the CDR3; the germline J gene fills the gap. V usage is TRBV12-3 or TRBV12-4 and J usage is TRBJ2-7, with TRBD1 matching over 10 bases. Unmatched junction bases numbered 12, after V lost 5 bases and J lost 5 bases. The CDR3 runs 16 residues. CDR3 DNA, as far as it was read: TGTGCCAGCAGTCTCGAATCAGTGGGGACAGGGGACGAG. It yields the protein CASSLESVGTGDE. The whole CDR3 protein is CASSLESVGTGDEQYF.

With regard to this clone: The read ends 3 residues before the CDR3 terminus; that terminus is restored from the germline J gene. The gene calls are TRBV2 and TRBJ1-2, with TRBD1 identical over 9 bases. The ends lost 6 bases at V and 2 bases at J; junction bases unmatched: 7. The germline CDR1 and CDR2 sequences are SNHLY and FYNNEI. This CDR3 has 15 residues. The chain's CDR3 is CASRPVGQGNYGYTF. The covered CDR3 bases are TGTGCCAGCAGACCCGTCGGACAGGGGAACTATGGC.

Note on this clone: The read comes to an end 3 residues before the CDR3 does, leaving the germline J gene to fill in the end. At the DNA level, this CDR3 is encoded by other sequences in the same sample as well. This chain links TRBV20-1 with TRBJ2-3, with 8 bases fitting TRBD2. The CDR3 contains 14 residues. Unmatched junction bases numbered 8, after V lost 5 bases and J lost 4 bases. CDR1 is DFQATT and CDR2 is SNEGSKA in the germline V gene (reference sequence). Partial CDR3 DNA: TGCAGTGCTTCCACTAGCGGTGGGCCAGATACG. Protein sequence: CSASTSGGPDT. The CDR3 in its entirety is CSASTSGGPDTQYF.

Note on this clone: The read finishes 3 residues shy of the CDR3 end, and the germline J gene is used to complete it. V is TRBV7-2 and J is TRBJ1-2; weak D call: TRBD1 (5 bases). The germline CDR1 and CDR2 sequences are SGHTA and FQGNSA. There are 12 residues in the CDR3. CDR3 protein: CASSQDSYDYTF. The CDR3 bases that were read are TGTGCCAGTAGTCAAGACAGCTACGAC.

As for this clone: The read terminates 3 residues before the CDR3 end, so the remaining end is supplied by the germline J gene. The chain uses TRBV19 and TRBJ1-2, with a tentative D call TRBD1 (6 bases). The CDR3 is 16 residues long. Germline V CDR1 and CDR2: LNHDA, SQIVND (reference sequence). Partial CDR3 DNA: TGTGCCAGTAGGGCAGGGGCTAGCGGGTCCTACAATGAC. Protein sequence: CASRAGASGSYND. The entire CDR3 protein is CASRAGASGSYNDYTF.

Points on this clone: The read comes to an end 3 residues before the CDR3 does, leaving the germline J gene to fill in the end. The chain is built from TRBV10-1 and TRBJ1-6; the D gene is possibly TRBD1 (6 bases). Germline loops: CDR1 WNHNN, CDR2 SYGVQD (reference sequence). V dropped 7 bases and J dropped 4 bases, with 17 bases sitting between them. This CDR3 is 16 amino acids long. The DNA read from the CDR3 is TGCGCCAGCACTCCAAAGAGGGGGTTGTATAATTCACCC. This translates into CASTPKRGLYNSP. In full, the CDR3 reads CASTPKRGLYNSPLHF.

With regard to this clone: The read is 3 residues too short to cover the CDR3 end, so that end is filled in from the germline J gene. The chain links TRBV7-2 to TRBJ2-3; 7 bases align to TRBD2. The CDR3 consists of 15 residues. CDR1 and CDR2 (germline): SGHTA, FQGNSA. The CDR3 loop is CASSLGIAGRETQYF. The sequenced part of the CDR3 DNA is TGTGCCAGCAGCTTAGGAATTGCAGGGAGGGAGACG.

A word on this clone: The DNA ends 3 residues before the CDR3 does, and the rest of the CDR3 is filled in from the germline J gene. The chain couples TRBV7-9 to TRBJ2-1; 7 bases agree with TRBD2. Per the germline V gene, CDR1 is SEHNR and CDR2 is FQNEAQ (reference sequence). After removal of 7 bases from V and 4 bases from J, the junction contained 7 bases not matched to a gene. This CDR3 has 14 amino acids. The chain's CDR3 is CASTPRGVYNEQFF. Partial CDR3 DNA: TGTGCCAGCACCCCTCGGGGGGTTTACAATGAG.

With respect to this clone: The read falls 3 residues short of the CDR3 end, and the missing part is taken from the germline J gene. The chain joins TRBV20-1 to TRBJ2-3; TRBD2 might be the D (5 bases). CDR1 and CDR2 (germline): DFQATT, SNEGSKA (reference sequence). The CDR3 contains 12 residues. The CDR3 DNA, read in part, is TGCAGTGCTTCCCGGGGAAAACAGCCG. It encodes CSASRGKQP. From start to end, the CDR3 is CSASRGKQPQYF.

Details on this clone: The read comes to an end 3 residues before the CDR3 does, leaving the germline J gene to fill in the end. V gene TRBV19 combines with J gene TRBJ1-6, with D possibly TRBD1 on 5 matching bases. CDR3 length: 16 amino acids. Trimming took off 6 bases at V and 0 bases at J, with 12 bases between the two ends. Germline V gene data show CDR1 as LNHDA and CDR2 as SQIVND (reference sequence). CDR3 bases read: TGTGCCAGTAGACCCACAGGCCGCTCCTATAATTCACCC. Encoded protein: CASRPTGRSYNSP. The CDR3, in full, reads CASRPTGRSYNSPLHF.

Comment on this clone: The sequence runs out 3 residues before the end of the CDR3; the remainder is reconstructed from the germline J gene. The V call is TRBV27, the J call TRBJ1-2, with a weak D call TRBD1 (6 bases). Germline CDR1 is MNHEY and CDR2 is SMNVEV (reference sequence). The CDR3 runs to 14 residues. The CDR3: CASSPSLTGIDYTF. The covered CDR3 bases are TGTGCCAGCAGTCCCTCCCTCACAGGGATCGAC.

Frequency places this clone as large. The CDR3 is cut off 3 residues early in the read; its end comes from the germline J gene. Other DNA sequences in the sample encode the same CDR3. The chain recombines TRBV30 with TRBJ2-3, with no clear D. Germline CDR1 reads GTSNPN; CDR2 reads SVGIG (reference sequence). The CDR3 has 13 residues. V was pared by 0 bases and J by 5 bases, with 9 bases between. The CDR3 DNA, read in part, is TGTGCCTGGAGTGTACGCAGTGGAGATACG. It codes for CAWSVRSGDT. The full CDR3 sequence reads CAWSVRSGDTQYF.

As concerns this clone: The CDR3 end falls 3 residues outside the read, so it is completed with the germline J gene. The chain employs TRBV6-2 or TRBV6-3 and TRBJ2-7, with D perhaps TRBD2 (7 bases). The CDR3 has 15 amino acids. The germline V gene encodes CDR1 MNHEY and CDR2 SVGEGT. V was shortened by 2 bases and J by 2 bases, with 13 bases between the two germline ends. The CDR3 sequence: CASSYIGGGTYEQYF. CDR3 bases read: TGTGCCAGCAGTTACATTGGCGGGGGCACCTACGAG.

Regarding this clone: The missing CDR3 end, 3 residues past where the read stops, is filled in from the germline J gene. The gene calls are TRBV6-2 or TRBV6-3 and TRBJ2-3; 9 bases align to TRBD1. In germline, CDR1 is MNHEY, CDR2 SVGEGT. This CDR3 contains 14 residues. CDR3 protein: CASRGTGSAQPQYF. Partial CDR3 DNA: TGTGCCAGCAGGGGGACAGGGTCGGCTCAGCCG.

The CDR3 is CASSVIQGAGGYTF. The CDR3 bases that were read are TGTGCCAGCAGCGTAATACAGGGGGCAGGTGGC. The rearrangement links TRBV7-9 to TRBJ1-2; 9 bases agree with TRBD1. The read ends 3 residues early relative to the CDR3; the germline J gene fills the gap. The germline CDR1 and CDR2 sequences are SEHNR and FQNEAQ (reference sequence). Trimming at V came to 5 bases and at J to 7 bases, leaving 8 bases not matched to a gene. The CDR3 spans 14 residues. Together with reference TRBV7-9 and TRBJ1-2, the CDR3 gives the full variable domain: DTGVSQNPRHKITKRGQNVTFRCDPISEHNRLYWYRQTLGQGPEFLTYFQNEAQLEKSRLLSDRFSAERPKGSFSTLEIQRTEQGDSAMYLCASSVIQGAGGYTFGSGTRLTVV.